Below are 5 T cell receptor beta chains sequenced from a single sample in a study of blood T cell repertoires in COVID-19. Libraries were prepared by immunoSEQ multiplex PCR; TCRdb keeps only in-frame clonotypes and omits some of them. The table records 120,000 to 150,000 clones, roughly 84% of them present only once. The sequenced material came from PBMCs or T cells enriched from blood (not recorded which). The receptors were gathered from a man aged 35 to 55 with acute COVID-19.

Of note for this clone: One end of the junction varies from germline; a read error may be responsible. The chain uses TRBV7-2 and TRBJ2-1; D call uncertain. Germline V gene data show CDR1 as SGHTA and CDR2 as FQGNSA. The CDR3 is 11 amino acids. As DNA, the CDR3 is TGTGCCAGCTCCGACCCCCCGGTGAGGATCTTC. Translated: CASSDPPVRIF. The variable domain in full, with the rest retrieved from reference TRBV7-2 and TRBJ2-1, is GAGVSQSPSNKVTEKGKDVELRCDPISGHTALYWYRQSLGQGLEFLIYFQGNSAPDKSGLPSDRFSAERTGGSVSTLTIQRTQQEDSAVYLCASSDPPVRIFGPGTRLTVL.

V gene TRBV29-1 combines with J gene TRBJ1-2; D remains unclear. Trimming removed 4 bases at V and 3 bases at J, with 9 bases between. The V gene's germline CDR1 is SQVTM and CDR2 ANQGSEA. CDR3 length: 12 amino acids. The CDR3 DNA follows: TGCAGCGTTGCAGAGGACTACTATGGCTACACCTTC. It yields the protein CSVAEDYYGYTF.

This chain connects TRBV6-5 to TRBJ2-2; 7 bases align to TRBD1. With 6 bases clipped from V and 10 bases from J, the junction kept 5 bases outside the gene matches. The length of the CDR3 is 12 residues. Germline loops: CDR1 MNHEY, CDR2 SVGAGI. The CDR3 is CASSQTGLELFF. The CDR3 nucleotides read TGTGCCAGCAGCCAGACAGGGTTGGAGCTGTTTTTT.

J is TRBJ2-7 and V is TRBV27; the match to TRBD2 covers 7 bases. This CDR3 comprises 13 residues. Germline CDR1 is MNHEY and CDR2 is SMNVEV (reference sequence). Trimming at V came to 5 bases and at J to 2 bases, leaving 3 bases not matched to a gene. The CDR3 here is CASSPRGAYEQYF. The CDR3 DNA follows: TGTGCCAGCAGTCCCCGGGGGGCCTACGAGCAGTACTTC.

The V and J genes are TRBV7-2 and TRBJ2-3; 7 bases are shared with TRBD2. The germline V gene has CDR1 SGHTA and CDR2 FQGNSA. CDR3 size: 16 residues. Trimming cost V 1 base and J 0 bases; bases outside gene matches: 4. CDR3 sequence: CASSLGTRLSTDTQYF. CDR3 DNA sequence: TGTGCCAGCAGCTTAGGGACTAGACTAAGCACAGATACGCAGTATTTT.